Presented here are 21 T cell receptor beta chains from one specimen sequenced in a study of beta chain features in type 1 diabetes. Study-wide findings and caveats: Within each of all four CD4+ subsets, Type 1 diabetes patients had TCRB CDR3s that were moderately but significantly shorter.

Their specific antigens are unknown. Sequencing targeted expressed TCRB transcripts, as all isolated RNA had been reverse transcribed. TCRdb keeps only in-frame clones here, not all; method: immunoSEQ multiplex PCR. The sample lists fewer than 400,000 clones; about a tenth were seen once. The source material was central memory CD4+ T cells from blood. All receptors come from a man aged 25-45 years with type 1 diabetes.

In its sample, this clone was seen a few times. This likely stems from a read error, as it lies one base from a far larger clone. The genes are TRBV5-6 and TRBJ2-7; no clear D. The CDR3 length is 12 residues. Germline CDR1 reads SGHDT; CDR2 reads YYEEEE. Trimming removed 0 bases at V and 6 bases at J, with 7 bases between. CDR3 DNA: TGTGCCAGCAGCTTGGATCAATCCGAGCAGTACTTC. The encoded protein is CASSLDQSEQYF.

The chain has TRBV5-1 and TRBJ2-3; TRBD2 aligns across 9 bases. This CDR3 has 17 residues. The V gene's germline CDR1 is SGHRS and CDR2 YFSETQ. V lost 0 bases and J lost 0; bases outside the gene matches: 5. CDR3 sequence reads: CASSLGTSGSSTDTQYF. The CDR3 DNA sequence: TGCGCCAGCAGCTTGGGCACTAGCGGGTCTAGCACAGATACGCAGTATTTT.

This clone was counted only a few times. The rearrangement uses TRBV6-4 and TRBJ1-1; D gene unclear. With 3 bases removed from V and 1 base from J, the gap between germline ends came to 6 bases. The germline V gene encodes CDR1 MRHNA and CDR2 SNTAGT. This CDR3 spans 13 amino acids. The CDR3 loop reads CASSERENTEAFF. CDR3 bases: TGTGCCAGCAGTGAACGGGAGAACACTGAAGCTTTCTTT.

This clone showed up just a few times. The chain couples TRBV11-2 to TRBJ2-7, with TRBD1 identical over 7 bases. This CDR3 region has 14 residues. V shed 6 bases, J shed 7 bases, and the junction held 12 bases outside the gene matches. CDR1 SGHAT and CDR2 FQNNGV come from the germline V gene. The CDR3 coding sequence is TGTGCCAGCAGTCAATTCGACAGGGAAGGAGAGCAGTACTTC. Its protein is CASSQFDREGEQYF.

The V gene is TRBV7-2, the J gene TRBJ2-7, with D possibly matching TRBD1 (5 bases). The CDR3 runs to 13 residues. CDR1 and CDR2 (germline): SGHTA, FQGNSA. V was clipped by 5 bases and J by 3 bases, with 11 bases between them. CDR3 protein: CASSQNQGYEQYF. DNA for the CDR3: TGTGCCAGCAGCCAAAATCAGGGCTACGAGCAGTACTTC.

This clone was seen more than once but under ten times. The rearrangement joins TRBV7-2 to TRBJ2-7; possible D gene TRBD1, 6 bases. Germline V gives CDR1 SGHTA, CDR2 FQGNSA. Trimming stripped 5 bases from V and 3 bases from J, with 14 bases between. This CDR3 has 14 amino acids. CDR3 sequence: CASSLDGTSYEQYF. The CDR3 nucleotides read TGTGCCAGCAGCCTCGACGGGACAAGCTACGAGCAGTACTTC.

The chain is built from TRBV4-3 and TRBJ1-2; 12 bases map to TRBD1. The CDR3 runs 15 residues. The germline V gene has CDR1 LGHNA and CDR2 YSLEER. V dropped 4 bases and J dropped 6; count of bases not matched to a gene: 6. This CDR3 is CASSPGQGALDGYTF. In DNA form, the CDR3 reads TGCGCCAGCAGCCCGGGACAGGGGGCCCTAGATGGCTACACCTTC.

This clone was seen a few times. The rearrangement links TRBV7-2 to TRBJ1-5; D call uncertain. There are 13 residues in the CDR3. V lost 5 bases and J 5 bases, leaving 10 bases between the germline ends. Germline V gene lookup returns CDR1 SGHTA and CDR2 FQGNSA. CDR3 nucleotides: TGTGCCAGCAGCCGCGGGAGGGATCAGCCCCAGCATTTT. This translates into CASSRGRDQPQHF.

This clone was detected only a few times. The rearrangement uses TRBV7-2 and TRBJ1-1, with D maybe TRBD1 (5 bases). With 5 bases removed from V and 2 bases from J, the gap between germline ends came to 9 bases. CDR1 and CDR2 from the germline V gene are SGHTA and FQGNSA. CDR3 length: 13 residues. CDR3 sequence: CASSQDSNTEAFF. In DNA form, the CDR3 reads TGTGCCAGCAGCCAAGACAGTAACACTGAAGCTTTCTTT.

The rearrangement joins TRBV7-2 to TRBJ2-2; either TRBD1 or TRBD2 may fit D (6 bases each). The germline V and J ends were trimmed by 11 bases and 1 base, with 11 bases remaining between them. Germline V lookup: CDR1 SGHTA, CDR2 FQGNSA. The CDR3 has 13 residues. The CDR3 nucleotides read TGTGCCGGAGGGACAAGGAACACCGGGGAGCTGTTTTTT. Its translation: CAGGTRNTGELFF.

A few counts support this clone. This rearrangement joins TRBV7-8 to TRBJ2-1, with a possible D match to TRBD2 (6 bases). The germline gives CDR1 SGHVS, CDR2 FQNEAQ. V was cut by 6 bases and J by 8 bases, with 14 bases left in between. The CDR3 has 13 amino acids. For the CDR3, the DNA is TGTGCCAGCAGTTTCCGACCGGGGGATGAGCAGTTCTTC. Translation gives CASSFRPGDEQFF.

This clone was recorded at least ten times. This sequence joins TRBV28 and TRBJ2-5; perhaps TRBD1 as D (7 bases). CDR1 is MDHEN, CDR2 SYDVKM, per germline. The CDR3 has 19 residues. Between the trimmed V and J ends, which lost 6 bases and 4 bases, there was a span of 30 bases. CDR3 in DNA: TGTGCCAGCAGGATCGGAGGGGGCAGCGGAACGATAATGGGAGAGACCCAGTACTTC. Its translation: CASRIGGGSGTIMGETQYF.

This clone was recorded a few times. This chain joins TRBV27 and TRBJ1-3; D is unclear. In germline, CDR1 is MNHEY, CDR2 SMNVEV (reference sequence). The CDR3 is 16 residues long. V was pared by 2 bases and J by 0 bases, with 11 bases between. CDR3 amino acids: CASSLGGRRSGNTIYF. CDR3 nucleotides: TGTGCCAGCAGTTTAGGCGGCAGGCGCTCTGGAAACACCATATATTTT.

This clone was observed a few times. The rearrangement joins TRBV25-1 to TRBJ2-4, with unresolved D. Germline loops: CDR1 MGHDK, CDR2 SYGVNS. Trimming pared 1 base from V and 1 base from J, leaving 17 bases between. The CDR3 extends over 18 amino acids. CDR3 DNA sequence: TGTGCCAGCAGTGAATTAACCGGCTCTTCTGGCGCCAAAAACATTCAGTACTTC. This encodes CASSELTGSSGAKNIQYF.

This clone was counted only a few times. J is TRBJ2-6 and V is TRBV7-6, with TRBD1 as a possible D gene (5 bases). This CDR3 spans 18 amino acids. Per germline, CDR1 SGHVS and CDR2 FNYEAQ. Trimming left V 5 bases short and J 0 bases short, with 17 bases between. The CDR3 coding sequence is TGTGCCAGCAGCCCCAGGGTAACGCCATTCTCTGGGGCCAACGTCCTGACTTTC. Translated, it gives CASSPRVTPFSGANVLTF.

The chain employs TRBV4-3 and TRBJ2-2; 7 bases are shared with TRBD1. With V trimmed by 3 bases and J by 4 bases, 5 bases remained unmatched. Germline loops: CDR1 LGHNA, CDR2 YSLEER. This CDR3 spans 15 amino acids. Here the CDR3 reads CASSQGHRGTGELFF. The CDR3 nucleotides read TGCGCCAGCAGCCAGGGTCACAGGGGCACCGGGGAGCTGTTTTTT.

V is TRBV30 and J is TRBJ2-5; 9 positions match TRBD2. The V and J ends lost 2 bases and 2 bases, in that order; junction bases with no gene match: 6. The germline CDR1 and CDR2 sequences are GTSNPN and SVGIG (reference sequence). The CDR3 contains 15 residues. In DNA form, the CDR3 reads TGTGCCTGGAGTAGAAAGCGGGGGGCTCAAGAGACCCAGTACTTC. It translates to CAWSRKRGAQETQYF. The full variable domain, with the rest looked up from reference TRBV30 and TRBJ2-5, is SQTIHQWPATLVQPVGSPLSLECTVEGTSNPNLYWYRQAAGRGLQLLFYSVGIGQISSEVPQNLSASRPQDRQFILSSKKLLLSDSGFYLCAWSRKRGAQETQYFGPGTRLLVL.

This clone occurred a few times. This specimen includes other DNA sequences encoding the same CDR3. J is TRBJ2-5 and V is TRBV27; 7 positions match TRBD2. The length of the CDR3 is 15 residues. In germline, CDR1 is MNHEY, CDR2 SMNVEV (reference sequence). Unmatched junction bases numbered 8, after V lost 5 bases and J lost 2 bases. The CDR3: CASSRGLTPQETQYF. In DNA, the CDR3 is TGTGCCAGCAGTCGGGGACTAACACCTCAAGAGACCCAGTACTTC.

This sequence joins TRBV4-3 and TRBJ2-3; 8 nucleotides agree with TRBD2. With 1 base clipped from V and 2 bases from J, the junction kept 8 bases outside the gene matches. The CDR3 extends over 17 amino acids. Germline loops: CDR1 LGHNA, CDR2 YSLEER. CDR3 bases: TGCGCCAGCAGCCAAGGAAGCGCTAGCGGGTACACAGATACGCAGTATTTT. This codes for CASSQGSASGYTDTQYF.

The chain uses TRBV27 and TRBJ2-5, with D unclear. The germline V and J ends were trimmed by 6 bases and 0 bases, with 8 bases remaining between them. Germline V gene data show CDR1 as MNHEY and CDR2 as SMNVEV (reference sequence). There are 13 residues in the CDR3. The CDR3 region has the DNA TGTGCCAGCAGCCAATCCTACCAAGAGACCCAGTACTTC. This encodes CASSQSYQETQYF.

This clone has a handful of counts. V usage is TRBV27 and J usage is TRBJ1-6, with unresolved D. This CDR3 region has 13 residues. Germline lookup yields CDR1 MNHEY and CDR2 SMNVEV (reference sequence). Trimming stripped 4 bases from V and 3 bases from J, with 4 bases between. This chain's CDR3 is CASSWDYNSPLHF. The DNA of the CDR3 is TGTGCCAGCAGTTGGGACTATAATTCACCCCTCCACTTT.